The subject of this entry is one T cell receptor (beta chain). Profiled with immunoSEQ multiplex PCR; TCRdb holds only in-frame clones, not every one. This sample has 200,000 to 300,000 clones, with 70% to 85% found just once. This CDR3 region has 12 residues. Germline lookup yields CDR1 LGHDT and CDR2 YNNKEL (reference sequence). Trimming stripped 2 bases from V and 4 bases from J, with 3 bases between. This entry belongs to a study of blood T cell repertoires in COVID-19. This clonotype was obtained from an elderly woman with acute or convalescent COVID-19. The sample taken for sequencing was peripheral blood. This chain uses TRBV3-1 (or the pseudogene TRBV3-2) with TRBJ2-1; no definite D call. This CDR3 is CASSQPYNEQFF. CDR3 in DNA: TGTGCCAGCAGCCAACCGTACAATGAGCAGTTCTTC.